The sequence of this T cell receptor beta chain was determined in a study of shared clonotypes between healthy human individuals. CDR1 is SGHTS, CDR2 YDEGEE, per germline. Trimming removed 0 bases at V and 2 bases at J, with 18 bases between. This CDR3 is built from 17 residues. Sequencing used immunoSEQ multiplex PCR; TCRdb keeps in-frame clones, though not all of them. Of 300,000 to 350,000 clones in the sample, around 79% are singletons; the top ten hold over 9.5%. Material for sequencing was memory CD4+ T cells sorted from blood. Subset noted: CD45RA-negative fraction. The chain carries TRBV5-8 and TRBJ2-7, with D possibly TRBD1 on 6 matching bases. This receptor was obtained from a man aged 30-40 years in good health. DNA for the CDR3: TGTGCCAGCAGCTTGGCCCTCCGGTCAGGGGTGGCCTACGAGCAGTACTTC. Protein product: CASSLALRSGVAYEQYF.